Below, one T cell receptor beta chain is given with its context. As yet, its antigen is unknown. Time point specified: blood 4 weeks post-SBRT, at nephrectomy. Treatment meaning: 15 Gy SBRT to primary tumor, nephrectomy 4 weeks later. Nephrectomy followed 15 Gy stereotactic body radiation by 4 weeks. The protocol was immunoSEQ multiplex PCR, while the TCRdb copy is restricted to in-frame clones and leaves out a portion. This table holds around 170,000 clones, about nine tenths found once. This sample was taken from a study of radiation and T cells in renal cell carcinoma. Overall study findings and caveats: In blood, top tumor clones expanded by 2 weeks, shrinking by 4. No pretreatment tumor biopsies were available for baseline clonotypes.

Germline V gene lookup returns CDR1 SGDLS and CDR2 YYNGEE. The CDR3 loop spans 13 amino acids. V was clipped by 4 bases and J by 2 bases, with 9 bases between them. The V call is TRBV9, the J call TRBJ1-2; a possible D gene is TRBD1 (6 bases). The sequence was obtained from a woman in her forties or fifties with renal cell carcinoma. The sequencing here drew on blood, taken from a patient whose treatment included radiotherapy and nephrectomy. The CDR3 region is CASSSGQNYGYTF. The DNA for the CDR3 is TGTGCCAGCAGCTCAGGACAGAACTATGGCTACACCTTC.